These 27 T cell receptor beta chains originate from one sample sequenced in a study of cytomegalovirus exposure and HLA in healthy donors. Primers included in the PCR were 60 Vbeta and 13 Jbeta primers. This table comes from immunoSEQ multiplex PCR, and its TCRdb copy is limited to in-frame clones, with some not included. Counted here are some 130,000 clones, around 80% occurring once; the ten biggest clones make up under 4.5%. The specimen sequenced was PBMCs. These TCRs come from a woman in her 40s in good health and CMV-seronegative.

The chain recombines TRBV6-1 with TRBJ2-3; no reliable D call. V lost 2 bases to trimming and J lost 5 bases, with 8 bases between them. The germline V gene encodes CDR1 MNHNS and CDR2 SASEGT. The CDR3 extends over 13 amino acids. The CDR3 DNA reads as TGTGCCAGCAGTGAAATGGGCCGAGATACGCAGTATTTT. It specifies CASSEMGRDTQYF.

The J gene is TRBJ2-3, the V gene TRBV29-1; TRBD2 aligns across 11 bases. From germline, CDR1 is SQVTM and CDR2 ANQGSEA. The CDR3 consists of 15 residues. Trimming at V came to 7 bases and at J to 0 bases, leaving 6 bases not matched to a gene. CDR3 protein: CSAEGTSGSTDTQYF. CDR3 coding DNA: TGCAGCGCCGAAGGGACTAGCGGAAGCACAGATACGCAGTATTTT.

The chain has TRBV7-2 and TRBJ1-2, with D unclear. The length of the CDR3 is 13 residues. V was cut by 5 bases and J by 2 bases, with 9 bases left in between. The germline gives CDR1 SGHTA, CDR2 FQGNSA. The CDR3 loop reads CASSLTQNYGYTF. DNA of the CDR3: TGTGCCAGCAGCCTCACACAGAACTATGGCTACACCTTC.

The chain couples TRBV7-9 to TRBJ2-1; TRBD2 is a possible D gene (5 bases). Per the germline V gene, CDR1 is SEHNR and CDR2 is FQNEAQ (reference sequence). The length of the CDR3 is 14 residues. V lost 2 bases, J lost 4 bases, and 9 bases lay in between. The CDR3 protein is CASSLRGQYNEQFF. In nucleotides, the CDR3 is TGTGCCAGCAGCTTAAGAGGGCAGTACAATGAGCAGTTCTTC.

This chain joins TRBV7-3 and TRBJ1-6, with D possibly matching TRBD1 (5 bases). Germline CDR1 SGHTA, CDR2 FQGTGA. Trimming took off 5 bases at V and 7 bases at J, with 15 bases between the two ends. The CDR3 covers 15 residues. DNA of the CDR3: TGTGCCAGCAGCCTCGACAGCCTGGGGAATTCACCCCTCCACTTT. This encodes CASSLDSLGNSPLHF.

Remarks on this clone: Other DNA sequences of this sample code for an identical CDR3. The chain is built from TRBV29-1 and TRBJ2-1, with 7 bases aligning to TRBD2. J was trimmed by 6 bases and V by 4 bases; bases with no gene match: 0. The length of the CDR3 is 11 residues. Germline loops: CDR1 SQVTM, CDR2 ANQGSEA. CDR3 residues: CSVGGGNEQFF. DNA of the CDR3: TGCAGCGTTGGGGGGGGCAATGAGCAGTTCTTC.

The chain carries TRBV7-9 and TRBJ1-2; D not resolved. CDR1 and CDR2 (germline): SEHNR, FQNEAQ (reference sequence). The CDR3 spans 16 residues. V lost 2 bases, J lost 3 bases, and 16 bases lay in between. The CDR3 region is CASSLSLVGADYGYTF. The DNA of the CDR3 is TGTGCCAGCAGCTTAAGCCTGGTGGGCGCTGACTATGGCTACACCTTC.

This clone has more than one count but fewer than ten. The chain couples TRBV23-1 to TRBJ2-1; D is perhaps TRBD2 (5 bases). TRBV23-1 is placed among ORFs of uncertain function. The length of the CDR3 is 13 residues. Trimming shortened V by 7 bases and J by 7 bases, and 14 bases separated the two germline ends. The CDR3 DNA follows: TGCGCCAGCATTGAGGGTCGACGGAATGAGCAGTTCTTC. Translation: CASIEGRRNEQFF.

The rearrangement links TRBV4-1 to TRBJ2-7; 10 nucleotides line up with TRBD2. The germline CDR1 and CDR2 sequences are MGHRA and YSYEKL. This CDR3 is 15 amino acids long. V gave up 1 base and J gave up 6 bases; unmatched junction bases: 6. CDR3 loop: CASSQGLAGASEQYF. Written as DNA, the CDR3 is TGCGCCAGCAGCCAAGGGCTAGCGGGAGCGAGCGAGCAGTACTTC.

The V and J genes are TRBV6-6 and TRBJ1-4, with TRBD1 as a possible D gene (6 bases). V was cut by 4 bases and J by 6 bases, with 18 bases left in between. The CDR3 runs 16 residues. Germline CDR1 MNHNY, CDR2 SVGAGI (reference sequence). In nucleotides, the CDR3 is TGTGCCAGCAGTTTCCTAACAGGGAGGGGGGATGAAAAACTGTTTTTT. The encoded protein is CASSFLTGRGDEKLFF.

This rearrangement joins TRBV15 to TRBJ1-5, with D possibly TRBD1 on 5 matching bases. The germline V and J ends were trimmed by 0 bases and 8 bases, with 20 bases remaining between them. The CDR3 loop spans 17 amino acids. The germline gives CDR1 LNHNV, CDR2 YYDKDF (reference sequence). CDR3 sequence: CATSREIAGIWGEPQHF. Here the CDR3 DNA reads TGTGCCACCAGCAGAGAGATAGCCGGAATATGGGGGGAGCCCCAGCATTTT.

The chain has TRBV6-6 and TRBJ2-3; maybe TRBD2 (5 bases). Germline assignment: CDR1 MNHNY and CDR2 SVGAGI (reference sequence). The V end was cut by 4 bases, the J end by 11 bases, with 13 bases between. This CDR3 region has 12 residues. In nucleotides, the CDR3 is TGTGCCAGCAGTTTAGGCGGCCGGGGGCAGTATTTT. It encodes CASSLGGRGQYF.

The chain has TRBV6-5 and TRBJ1-1, with D perhaps matching TRBD1 (6 bases). Trimming removed 6 bases from V and 6 bases from J, with 8 bases in between. The CDR3 contains 11 residues. Germline CDR1 MNHEY, CDR2 SVGAGI. The CDR3 here is CASRGGAEAFF. The DNA for the CDR3 is TGTGCCAGCAGAGGGGGAGCTGAAGCTTTCTTT.

This chain links TRBV27 with TRBJ2-7; 11 bases are a match to TRBD1. This CDR3 comprises 13 residues. Trimming cost V 8 bases and J 7 bases; bases outside gene matches: 7. Germline CDR1 reads MNHEY; CDR2 reads SMNVEV (reference sequence). The CDR3 DNA reads TGTGCCAGCGGATGGACAGGGGGCCGTGAGCAGTACTTC. The encoded protein is CASGWTGGREQYF.

This clone is a singleton in its sample. This chain connects TRBV29-1 to TRBJ2-7; 8 nucleotides align to TRBD1. CDR3 length: 12 amino acids. CDR1 is SQVTM and CDR2 is ANQGSEA in the germline V gene. After removal of 5 bases from V and 6 bases from J, the junction contained 6 bases not matched to a gene. The CDR3 coding sequence is TGCAGCGTTCGCGGACAGGGATCCGAGCAGTACTTC. Amino acid sequence: CSVRGQGSEQYF.

The chain employs TRBV28 and TRBJ1-5, with D unresolved. The germline CDR1 and CDR2 sequences are MDHEN and SYDVKM. Trimming left V 4 bases short and J 5 bases short, with 3 bases between. The CDR3 loop spans 11 amino acids. CDR3 nucleotide sequence: TGTGCCAGCAGTTCGGATCAGCCCCAGCATTTT. Protein: CASSSDQPQHF.

The rearrangement uses TRBV7-8 and TRBJ2-7; a possible D gene is TRBD2 (6 bases). V lost 2 bases to trimming and J lost 7 bases, with 21 bases between them. Germline values: CDR1 SGHVS, CDR2 FQNEAQ. The CDR3 consists of 16 residues. CDR3 sequence (DNA): TGTGCCAGCAGCTTAATCCGGGGGACTTCCTTAGGGGAGCAGTACTTC. Its translation is CASSLIRGTSLGEQYF.

V gene TRBV14 combines with J gene TRBJ2-1; 9 bases are a match to TRBD1. This CDR3 region has 15 residues. Germline V lookup: CDR1 SGHDN, CDR2 FVKESK. V gave up 1 base and J gave up 4 bases; unmatched junction bases: 2. The CDR3 region is CASSQVTGGYNEQFF. The DNA of the CDR3 is TGTGCCAGCAGCCAAGTGACAGGGGGGTACAATGAGCAGTTCTTC.

The V and J genes are TRBV14 and TRBJ2-1; D is ambiguous. V was clipped by 4 bases and J by 0 bases, with 10 bases between them. Germline V gene sequence: CDR1 SGHDN, CDR2 FVKESK. CDR3 length equals 15 residues. The chain's CDR3 is CASSLDVSSYNEQFF. As DNA, the CDR3 is TGTGCCAGCAGCCTAGACGTGAGCTCCTACAATGAGCAGTTCTTC.

The chain recombines TRBV5-1 with TRBJ2-7; 7 nucleotides line up with TRBD1. V was clipped by 4 bases and J by 6 bases; unmatched bases: 16. The CDR3 contains 16 residues. Germline V lookup: CDR1 SGHRS, CDR2 YFSETQ. DNA of the CDR3: TGCGCCAGCAGCCAGCTGGGGGACAGTTTATCCCCCGAGCAGTACTTC. This translates into CASSQLGDSLSPEQYF.

This clone showed up just once. V usage is TRBV7-2 and J usage is TRBJ2-1; 9 nucleotides line up with TRBD2. CDR3 length: 15 amino acids. V shed 5 bases and J 2 bases; nucleotides not matched to a gene: 4. The germline V gene encodes CDR1 SGHTA and CDR2 FQGNSA. The CDR3 region has the DNA TGTGCCAGCAGCCCAACTAGCGGGCCCTACAATGAGCAGTTCTTC. Translating gives CASSPTSGPYNEQFF.

This clone was counted a few times. The V gene is TRBV6-5, the J gene TRBJ1-1, with D perhaps matching TRBD1 (6 bases). Trimming cost V 2 bases and J 5 bases, with 9 bases left between them. Germline V gene data show CDR1 as MNHEY and CDR2 as SVGAGI. The CDR3 contains 13 residues. This CDR3 reads CASSYGTKTEAFF. CDR3 sequence (DNA): TGTGCCAGCAGTTACGGGACAAAGACTGAAGCTTTCTTT.

The rearrangement joins TRBV2 to TRBJ1-3, with 7 bases aligning to TRBD1. This CDR3 is built from 14 residues. V lost 4 bases, J lost 0 bases, and 0 bases stayed unmatched. Germline V lookup: CDR1 SNHLY, CDR2 FYNNEI. The CDR3 sequence is CASSGTGSGNTIYF. The CDR3 DNA follows: TGTGCCAGCAGTGGGACAGGCTCTGGAAACACCATATATTTT.

CDR3 residues: CASTRQGDYNEQFF. The CDR3 region has the DNA TGTGCCAGCACCCGACAGGGGGACTACAATGAGCAGTTCTTC. The chain combines TRBV5-4 with TRBJ2-1; 9 nucleotides agree with TRBD1. CDR3 length: 14 amino acids. V lost 6 bases and J lost 3; bases outside the gene matches: 4. Looked up from germline, CDR1 is SGHNT and CDR2 is YYREEE (reference sequence).

The genes are TRBV5-6 and TRBJ1-6; a possible D gene is TRBD1 (5 bases). The germline V and J ends were trimmed by 2 bases and 10 bases, with 19 bases remaining between them. From germline, CDR1 is SGHDT and CDR2 YYEEEE. The CDR3 is made up of 16 amino acids. CDR3 sequence: CASSFMGPIRPSPLHF. In DNA form, the CDR3 reads TGTGCCAGCAGCTTTATGGGGCCTATAAGACCCTCACCCCTCCACTTT. Full variable domain (outside the CDR3, taken from reference TRBV5-6 and TRBJ1-6): DAGVTQSPTHLIKTRGQQVTLRCSPKSGHDTVSWYQQALGQGPQFIFQYYEEEERQRGNFPDRFSGHQFPNYSSELNVNALLLGDSALYLCASSFMGPIRPSPLHFGNGTRLTVT.

Concerning this clone: An end of the junction does not agree with germline; a read error may underlie this. V gene TRBV5-4 combines with J gene TRBJ1-1; 9 bases agree with TRBD1. Looked up from germline, CDR1 is SGHNT and CDR2 is YYREEE (reference sequence). This CDR3 region has 16 residues. CDR3 region: CARSPSRDRVGTEAFF. The DNA of the CDR3 is TGTGCCCGCAGCCCGTCCCGGGACAGGGTGGGCACTGAAGCTTTCTTT.

This chain connects TRBV5-1 to TRBJ2-7; D perhaps matches TRBD1 (6 bases). Germline V CDR1 and CDR2: SGHRS, YFSETQ. V was clipped by 4 bases and J by 2 bases, with 19 bases between them. CDR3 length: 16 amino acids. The CDR3 nucleotides read TGCGCCAGCAGCCCACTGTCAGGGGTATCCACCTACGAGCAGTACTTC. Protein: CASSPLSGVSTYEQYF.